Shown below are 14 T cell receptor beta chains from a single sample sequenced in a study of blood T cell repertoires in COVID-19. The table came from immunoSEQ multiplex PCR; TCRdb's copy has only in-frame clones and leaves some out. The sample lists about 280,000 clones, around 86% occurring once. The sequencing input was peripheral blood. The receptors stem from a woman between 35 and 50 years old who had recovered from COVID-19.

The rearrangement links TRBV19 to TRBJ2-7; TRBD2 matches 14 bases. Germline-derived CDR1 and CDR2 are LNHDA and SQIVND (reference sequence). The CDR3 extends over 18 amino acids. With V trimmed by 2 bases and J by 6 bases, 12 bases remained unmatched. The CDR3 loop reads CASSISGLAGVLPPEQYF. CDR3 DNA: TGTGCCAGTAGTATATCGGGACTAGCGGGAGTTCTACCCCCCGAGCAGTACTTC.

J is TRBJ2-1 and V is TRBV5-1; maybe TRBD2 (7 bases). This CDR3 region has 15 residues. V lost 5 bases, J lost 7 bases, and 19 bases lay in between. CDR1 SGHRS and CDR2 YFSETQ come from the germline V gene. The CDR3 sequence is CASSASGGGGNEQFF. CDR3 nucleotides: TGCGCCAGCAGTGCTAGCGGCGGAGGGGGTAATGAGCAGTTCTTC.

The rearrangement joins TRBV11-3 to TRBJ2-1; 7 positions agree with TRBD2. The junction had 21 bases not matched to a gene; V was cut back by 6 bases and J by 7 bases. This CDR3 has 18 amino acids. The V gene's germline CDR1 is SGHNT and CDR2 YENEEA. The CDR3: CASSSAARGEGRWNEQFF. For the CDR3, the DNA is TGTGCCAGCAGTTCTGCGGCCCGGGGGGAGGGCCGATGGAATGAGCAGTTCTTC.

The chain employs TRBV27 and TRBJ2-5; 8 bases align to TRBD2. The germline V gene has CDR1 MNHEY and CDR2 SMNVEV (reference sequence). Trimming removed 2 bases from V and 7 bases from J; junction bases left unmatched: 21. The CDR3 loop spans 19 amino acids. This CDR3 is CASSLPGGLAGLGLGTQYF. In DNA form, the CDR3 reads TGTGCCAGCAGTTTACCCGGCGGGCTAGCGGGCCTGGGGTTAGGGACCCAGTACTTC.

V and J are TRBV27 and TRBJ2-3; 7 bases match TRBD1. With V trimmed by 9 bases and J by 0 bases, 15 bases remained unmatched. The CDR3 length is 17 residues. CDR1 is MNHEY, CDR2 SMNVEV, per germline (reference sequence). CDR3 bases: TGTGCCAGTGACTCGGGACAGAACCTAATAAGCACAGATACGCAGTATTTT. Translating gives CASDSGQNLISTDTQYF.

In this sample, this clone turned up a few times. The chain employs TRBV20-1 and TRBJ1-1; a weak D match, TRBD1 (5 bases). V lost 0 bases, J lost 12 bases, and 11 bases lay in between. Germline CDR1 reads DFQATT; CDR2 reads SNEGSKA (reference sequence). The CDR3 spans 11 residues. CDR3 sequence: CSARDGGTSFF. The CDR3 bases are TGCAGTGCTAGAGATGGGGGGACTTCTTTCTTT.

V gene TRBV28 combines with J gene TRBJ1-1; TRBD1 might be the D (6 bases). Trimming removed 2 bases at V and 8 bases at J, with 21 bases between. The length of the CDR3 is 16 residues. Germline V gene lookup returns CDR1 MDHEN and CDR2 SYDVKM. The CDR3 DNA reads TGTGCCAGCAGTTTACCAGGGGACACGACCTGGGCGGAAGCTTTCTTT. As protein: CASSLPGDTTWAEAFF.

The chain joins TRBV10-3 to TRBJ2-7; 7 bases line up with TRBD2. Per the germline V gene, CDR1 is ENHRY and CDR2 is SYGVKD. This CDR3 is built from 16 residues. V lost 6 bases and J lost 0; bases outside the gene matches: 11. CDR3 DNA: TGTGCCATCAGCAATCGGGGAGGGGAGGGCTCCTACGAGCAGTACTTC. Amino acid sequence: CAISNRGGEGSYEQYF.

The V gene is TRBV7-6, the J gene TRBJ2-6; D is perhaps TRBD1 (6 bases). Trimming took off 2 bases at V and 1 base at J, with 12 bases between the two ends. This CDR3 comprises 17 residues. The V gene's germline CDR1 is SGHVS and CDR2 FNYEAQ. The CDR3 loop is CASSLLTGPSGANVLTF. CDR3 coding DNA: TGTGCCAGCAGCTTACTCACAGGGCCGTCTGGGGCCAACGTCCTGACTTTC.

The chain joins TRBV7-2 to TRBJ2-3; 10 bases are shared with TRBD2. The V gene's germline CDR1 is SGHTA and CDR2 FQGNSA. V was pared by 5 bases and J by 7 bases, with 9 bases of the junction left unmatched. This CDR3 region has 15 residues. In nucleotides, the CDR3 is TGTGCCAGCAGCCCTGGTGAGCGGGAGGGTTATACGCAGTATTTT. Protein product: CASSPGEREGYTQYF.

The gene calls are TRBV19 and TRBJ2-3; 14 nucleotides line up with TRBD2. This CDR3 has 17 residues. Germline V gene data show CDR1 as LNHDA and CDR2 as SQIVND (reference sequence). The V segment lost 4 bases and the J segment 8 bases; nucleotides outside the gene matches: 11. The CDR3 DNA is TGTGCCAGTAGTAACCCGGGACTAGCGGGAGAAGTGGGTACGCAGTATTTT. Its translation: CASSNPGLAGEVGTQYF.

This clone was counted a single time. The chain has TRBV18 and TRBJ1-5; no reliable D call. There are 13 residues in the CDR3. Per the germline V gene, CDR1 is KGHSH and CDR2 is LQKENI. V lost 3 bases, J lost 5 bases, and 8 bases lay in between. This CDR3 is CASSPGIDQPQHF. CDR3 in DNA: TGTGCCAGCTCACCCGGGATTGATCAGCCCCAGCATTTT.

In DNA form, the CDR3 reads TGCGCCAGCAGCGCCCCGGACAGGGGGCTCGAAAAACTGTTTTTT. Translated: CASSAPDRGLEKLFF. This chain connects TRBV5-1 to TRBJ1-4, with TRBD1 identical over 11 bases. The CDR3 totals 15 residues. Looked up from germline, CDR1 is SGHRS and CDR2 is YFSETQ. The V and J ends lost 4 bases and 8 bases, in that order; junction bases with no gene match: 7.

CDR3 coding DNA: TGCGCCAGCAGCTCCGGGACAGCCAATTACAATGAGCAGTTCTTC. It encodes CASSSGTANYNEQFF. The chain recombines TRBV5-1 with TRBJ2-1; 7 bases are a match to TRBD1. Germline lookup yields CDR1 SGHRS and CDR2 YFSETQ. CDR3 length: 15 residues. With V trimmed by 3 bases and J by 4 bases, 7 bases remained unmatched.